The 5 T cell receptor beta chains listed next were all sequenced from one sample in a study of shared clonotypes between healthy human individuals. Selected positively for CCR7 and CD45RO-negative, naive CD8 cells excluded terminally differentiated effector memory CD45RA+ cells. Only in-frame clones appear in the TCRdb table, and some are missing; sequencing was by immunoSEQ multiplex PCR. The sample records about 2.2 million clones, just over 90% being singletons. The sample taken for sequencing was naive CD8+ T cells from PBMCs. Source of these receptors: a man aged 18 to 29 in good health. Some clones in this sample may be carry-over from other donors' samples.

This chain joins TRBV30 and TRBJ2-5, with D possibly called TRBD1 or TRBD2 (5 bases each). V lost 8 bases to trimming and J lost 4 bases, with 11 bases between them. This CDR3 has 11 amino acids. The germline V gene encodes CDR1 GTSNPN and CDR2 SVGIG (reference sequence). The CDR3 loop reads CARRGAETQYF. The CDR3 bases are TGTGCCCGGCGAGGGGCAGAGACCCAGTACTTC.

The rearrangement joins TRBV27 to TRBJ1-5; weak D call: TRBD1 (5 bases). The CDR3 loop spans 17 amino acids. Trimming cost V 5 bases and J 2 bases, with 19 bases left between them. Germline CDR1 and CDR2: MNHEY and SMNVEV (reference sequence). The CDR3 nucleotides are TGTGCCAGCAGTCCGGGGCCTGCCCCCTTCGGCAATCAGCCCCAGCATTTT. Protein sequence: CASSPGPAPFGNQPQHF.

The DNA for the CDR3 is TGTGCCAGCAGCTTCCGGGGCCGGGATGAGCAGTACTTC. Protein: CASSFRGRDEQYF. The chain combines TRBV11-3 with TRBJ2-7; the D call may be TRBD1 or TRBD2 (5 bases each). The CDR3 spans 13 residues. V was pared by 3 bases and J by 7 bases, with 13 bases between. Germline V gives CDR1 SGHNT, CDR2 YENEEA.

J is TRBJ2-7 and V is TRBV6-1; D may be TRBD2 (7 bases). The length of the CDR3 is 16 residues. Germline V gene sequence: CDR1 MNHNS, CDR2 SASEGT. V was cut by 1 base and J by 0 bases, with 13 bases left in between. This chain's CDR3 is CASSEDRGAYSYEQYF. The CDR3 nucleotides are TGTGCCAGCAGTGAAGATCGGGGGGCCTACTCCTACGAGCAGTACTTC.

For the CDR3, the DNA is TGTGCCAGCAGTGAAATCTTATCAGGGGGCTCTAGCACAGATACGCAGTATTTT. Its translation is CASSEILSGGSSTDTQYF. The rearrangement joins TRBV6-1 to TRBJ2-3, with 8 bases fitting TRBD1. Trimming removed 2 bases from V and 0 bases from J; junction bases left unmatched: 10. The CDR3 is 18 residues long. Germline V gene lookup returns CDR1 MNHNS and CDR2 SASEGT.